The next 16 T cell receptor beta chains were all read from a single sample in a study of identical twins. TCRdb reprocessed the 5' RACE reads via MiXCR and lists one record per CDR3 protein. Of roughly 570,000 distinct CDR3 sequences in the sample, around a tenth were seen once. This same sample was also part of a study on yellow fever vaccine responses in identical twins.

The sample consisted of PBMCs. These receptors were collected from a woman aged 18-29 years in good health.

This clonotype was found a few times. This rearrangement joins TRBV5-6 to TRBJ2-3; D is perhaps TRBD2 (6 bases). This CDR3 is built from 14 residues. CDR1 and CDR2 from the germline V gene are SGHDT and YYEEEE. Trimming pared 2 bases from V and 8 bases from J, leaving 15 bases between. The CDR3 DNA follows: TGTGCCAGCAGCTTTGGAGGGTCCCCAGTTACGCAGTATTTT. Translated, it gives CASSFGGSPVTQYF.

This clonotype was recorded a few times. J is TRBJ2-3 and V is TRBV6-2 or TRBV6-3, with 10 bases fitting TRBD2. There are 18 residues in the CDR3. V dropped 3 bases and J dropped 2; count of bases not matched to a gene: 11. Looked up from germline, CDR1 is MNHEY and CDR2 is SVGEGT. The CDR3 sequence: CASSYSLHSGGLTDTQYF. CDR3 sequence (DNA): TGTGCCAGCAGTTATTCTCTCCATAGCGGGGGGCTCACAGATACGCAGTATTTT.

This clonotype was recorded at least ten times. The chain employs TRBV6-2 or TRBV6-3 and TRBJ2-1, with 8 bases identical to TRBD2. The germline CDR1 and CDR2 sequences are MNHEY and SVGEGT. The CDR3 length is 14 residues. Trimming cost V 6 bases and J 6 bases; bases outside gene matches: 7. The CDR3 nucleotides are TGTGCCAGCAGCTATGGGACTAGTAGCAATGAGCAGTTCTTC. Translating it yields CASSYGTSSNEQFF.

As concerns this clonotype: It may be a read error: a sequence one base away is much more abundant. This sequence joins TRBV9 and TRBJ2-1; 8 bases line up with TRBD2. Germline V gene lookup returns CDR1 SGDLS and CDR2 YYNGEE. Losses at the gene ends were 7 bases for V and 4 bases for J; bases not matched to a gene: 10. The CDR3 extends over 15 amino acids. The CDR3 bases are TGTGCCAGCTGCGACACCGGGACTAGATACAATGAGCAGTTCTTC. Amino acids: CASCDTGTRYNEQFF. Filled out from reference TRBV9 and TRBJ2-1, the complete variable domain reads DSGVTQTPKHLITATGQRVTLRCSPRSGDLSVYWYQQSLDQGLQFLIQYYNGEERAKGNILERFSAQQFPDLHSELNLSSLELGDSALYFCASCDTGTRYNEQFFGPGTRLTVL.

In this sample, this clonotype turned up many times. The chain employs TRBV7-9 and TRBJ2-1; 7 bases agree with TRBD1. The CDR3 contains 13 residues. Germline V lookup: CDR1 SEHNR, CDR2 FQNEAQ (reference sequence). The V and J ends lost 8 bases and 7 bases, in that order; junction bases with no gene match: 8. The chain's CDR3 is CASSGQVGNEQFF. The CDR3 region has the DNA TGTGCCAGCTCCGGACAGGTAGGAAATGAGCAGTTCTTC.

The rearrangement uses TRBV4-1 and TRBJ1-4, with D perhaps TRBD1 (5 bases). Germline loops: CDR1 MGHRA, CDR2 YSYEKL. Deletions cut 2 bases from V and 8 bases from J, with 24 bases between. The CDR3 runs 18 residues. The CDR3 protein is CASSQPARGPRGEEKLFF. The CDR3 region has the DNA TGCGCCAGCAGCCAACCGGCGAGGGGCCCGCGGGGGGAGGAAAAACTGTTTTTT.

There are many counts of this clonotype. The genes are TRBV6-2 or TRBV6-3 and TRBJ2-2; D is undetermined. The CDR3 totals 14 residues. CDR1 is MNHEY and CDR2 is SVGEGT in the germline V gene. Trimming left V 0 bases short and J 3 bases short, with 5 bases between. DNA for the CDR3: TGTGCCAGCAGTTACTCGACGCACACCGGGGAGCTGTTTTTT. Translation gives CASSYSTHTGELFF.

The chain joins TRBV3-1 to TRBJ2-1; D call uncertain. V shed 7 bases and J shed 0 bases, with 13 bases lying between them. The CDR3 runs 15 residues. Germline V gene data show CDR1 as LGHDT and CDR2 as YNNKEL (reference sequence). Written as DNA, the CDR3 is TGTGCCAGCAACCCCGATCGGAGCTCCTACAATGAGCAGTTCTTC. Protein: CASNPDRSSYNEQFF.

There are many counts of this clonotype. The chain employs TRBV10-3 and TRBJ2-5; 9 nucleotides match TRBD1. The CDR3 has 15 residues. Trimming removed 0 bases from V and 4 bases from J; junction bases left unmatched: 3. Germline lookup yields CDR1 ENHRY and CDR2 SYGVKD. The CDR3 sequence: CAISESGTGPETQYF. The CDR3 DNA sequence: TGTGCCATCAGTGAGTCGGGGACAGGGCCAGAGACCCAGTACTTC.

This clonotype was detected a few times. This chain links TRBV12-3 or TRBV12-4 with TRBJ2-6; D uncertain. Trimming shortened V by 6 bases and J by 8 bases, and 5 bases separated the two germline ends. CDR3 length: 11 residues. CDR3 DNA sequence: TGTGCCAGCAGGACCCCCAACGTCCTGACTTTC. Its translation is CASRTPNVLTF.

This clonotype was seen many times. The genes are TRBV7-9 and TRBJ2-2; 7 bases align to TRBD2. CDR3 size: 17 residues. The V and J ends lost 1 base and 4 bases, in that order; junction bases with no gene match: 9. Germline values: CDR1 SEHNR, CDR2 FQNEAQ (reference sequence). Here the CDR3 reads CASSLVQGLLTTGELFF. The CDR3 coding sequence is TGTGCCAGCAGCTTAGTTCAGGGACTACTTACCACCGGGGAGCTGTTTTTT.

This clonotype occurred many times. This sequence joins TRBV7-8 and TRBJ2-1; 7 bases align to TRBD1. V gave up 5 bases and J gave up 2 bases; unmatched junction bases: 6. The CDR3 loop spans 15 amino acids. CDR1 SGHVS and CDR2 FQNEAQ come from the germline V gene. In nucleotides, the CDR3 is TGTGCCAGCAGCCCCACCGGGACAGCCTACAATGAGCAGTTCTTC. This translates into CASSPTGTAYNEQFF.

The V and J genes are TRBV7-9 and TRBJ2-3, with D unclear. Looked up from germline, CDR1 is SEHNR and CDR2 is FQNEAQ (reference sequence). V was trimmed by 5 bases and J by 0 bases, leaving 12 bases between them. The CDR3 extends over 15 amino acids. The CDR3 here is CASSNRAPSTDTQYF. DNA of the CDR3: TGTGCCAGCAGCAACCGGGCCCCCAGCACAGATACGCAGTATTTT.

This sequence joins TRBV3-1 and TRBJ2-5; possible D gene TRBD2, 6 bases. Trimming took 0 bases from V and 3 from J, leaving 14 bases between them. CDR1 and CDR2 (germline): LGHDT, YNNKEL (reference sequence). CDR3 length equals 16 residues. The chain's CDR3 is CASSQEGTRGKETQYF. The CDR3, as DNA: TGTGCCAGCAGCCAAGAGGGTACGCGGGGAAAAGAGACCCAGTACTTC.

This clonotype has a count of ten or more. V gene TRBV11-2 combines with J gene TRBJ2-3, with D tentatively TRBD1 or TRBD2 (6 bases each). CDR3 length: 14 residues. Trimming cost V 0 bases and J 9 bases, with 13 bases left between them. Germline-derived CDR1 and CDR2 are SGHAT and FQNNGV. The CDR3 reads CASSLEARGRTQYF. The CDR3 DNA reads as TGTGCCAGCAGCTTAGAGGCAAGGGGGAGGACGCAGTATTTT.

This clonotype appeared a few times. The chain links TRBV7-9 to TRBJ2-2, with D perhaps TRBD2 (6 bases). Per germline, CDR1 SEHNR and CDR2 FQNEAQ (reference sequence). V was shortened by 5 bases and J by 6 bases, with 16 bases between the two germline ends. This CDR3 has 15 amino acids. CDR3 nucleotides: TGTGCCAGCAGCCCGAGGGAGGTTCGGGCCGGGGAGCTGTTTTTT. Its protein product is CASSPREVRAGELFF.